One sample yielded the 18 T cell receptor beta chains listed below, sequenced in a study of shared clonotypes between healthy human individuals. Sequencing used immunoSEQ multiplex PCR; TCRdb keeps in-frame clones, though not all of them. Of 2 million to 2.5 million clones detected, approximately 96% appear once; the ten largest clones hold 0.1% to 0.15%. The sequenced sample was naive CD4+ T cells sorted from blood. Stated subset: CD45RA+ positively selected. The receptors here all came from a man younger than 35 in good health.

This chain joins TRBV2 and TRBJ2-3, with 11 bases aligning to TRBD2. The CDR3 consists of 15 residues. V lost 4 bases, J lost 4 bases, and 4 bases stayed unmatched. Per the germline V gene, CDR1 is SNHLY and CDR2 is FYNNEI. CDR3 bases: TGTGCCAGCAGTGGTAGCGGGGGGGCGGCAGATACGCAGTATTTT. This gives the protein CASSGSGGAADTQYF.

This chain uses TRBV4-3 with TRBJ1-5, with D tentatively TRBD1 (5 bases). Deletions cut 0 bases from V and 5 bases from J, with 11 bases between. The CDR3 is 15 residues long. CDR1 is LGHNA, CDR2 YSLEER, per germline. The CDR3 sequence: CASSQERVGDQPQHF. Written as DNA, the CDR3 is TGCGCCAGCAGCCAAGAAAGGGTAGGGGATCAGCCCCAGCATTTT.

This sequence joins TRBV4-3 and TRBJ2-5; no reliable D call. The ends were cut back, 1 base at V and 4 bases at J, with 10 bases in the middle. This CDR3 is built from 14 residues. CDR1 LGHNA and CDR2 YSLEER come from the germline V gene. CDR3 in amino acids: CASSQAHQSETQYF. CDR3 DNA sequence: TGCGCCAGCAGCCAAGCCCATCAATCAGAGACCCAGTACTTC.

Written as DNA, the CDR3 is TGTGCCAGCAGCTTAAGACGGCAGCAAGGGATCTATGGCTACACCTTC. Protein: CASSLRRQQGIYGYTF. The genes are TRBV13 and TRBJ1-2; D gene uncertain. CDR1 PRHDT and CDR2 FYEKMQ come from the germline V gene (reference sequence). The CDR3 consists of 16 residues. Trimming removed 2 bases at V and 4 bases at J, with 17 bases between.

The J gene is TRBJ2-3, the V gene TRBV5-1; D gene ambiguous. V lost 5 bases and J lost 3, with 13 bases in between. This CDR3 contains 14 residues. Germline V gives CDR1 SGHRS, CDR2 YFSETQ. CDR3 sequence (DNA): TGCGCCAGCAGAACAGCGCCTTTGACAGATACGCAGTATTTT. This encodes CASRTAPLTDTQYF.

This rearrangement joins TRBV27 to TRBJ1-2; TRBD1 might be the D (5 bases). Germline V gene lookup returns CDR1 MNHEY and CDR2 SMNVEV (reference sequence). The CDR3 consists of 14 residues. Trimming removed 4 bases at V and 8 bases at J, with 17 bases between. This CDR3 is CASSSDFGQGGYTF. The CDR3 region has the DNA TGTGCCAGCAGTTCCGACTTCGGGCAGGGAGGCTACACCTTC.

This chain joins TRBV5-7 and TRBJ2-7; no clear D. TRBV5-7 is an open reading frame, and its role is uncertain. V lost 4 bases and J lost 3, with 17 bases in between. The CDR3 is 15 residues long. The CDR3 nucleotides read TGTGCCAGCAGCCCCCCCCGACCGCGGAACTACGAGCAGTACTTC. It encodes CASSPPRPRNYEQYF.

V gene TRBV18 combines with J gene TRBJ2-7; D uncertain. Per the germline V gene, CDR1 is KGHSH and CDR2 is LQKENI. CDR3 size: 14 residues. Trimming removed 0 bases at V and 1 base at J, with 7 bases between. The CDR3 spells CASSPPSKSYEQYF. DNA for the CDR3: TGTGCCAGCTCACCACCTTCGAAATCCTACGAGCAGTACTTC.

Comment on this clone: Other DNA sequences in the sample encode the same CDR3. The rearrangement links TRBV25-1 to TRBJ1-3; 7 nucleotides line up with TRBD1. The V gene's germline CDR1 is MGHDK and CDR2 SYGVNS. The CDR3 runs 14 residues. The ends lost 4 bases at V and 4 bases at J; junction bases unmatched: 4. As DNA, the CDR3 is TGTGCCAGCAGTGTGACAGGGCCCGGAAACACCATATATTTT. Translation gives CASSVTGPGNTIYF. Full variable domain (missing parts from reference TRBV25-1 and TRBJ1-3): EADIYQTPRYLVIGTGKKITLECSQTMGHDKMYWYQQDPGMELHLIHYSYGVNSTEKGDLSSESTVSRIRTEHFPLTLESARPSHTSQYLCASSVTGPGNTIYFGEGSWLTVV.

The chain is built from TRBV30 and TRBJ2-7; 7 nucleotides line up with TRBD2. From germline, CDR1 is GTSNPN and CDR2 SVGIG (reference sequence). The CDR3 covers 13 residues. V dropped 5 bases and J dropped 4; count of bases not matched to a gene: 8. CDR3 bases: TGTGCCTGGGGGAGGGGTCATAGTTACGAGCAGTACTTC. This gives the protein CAWGRGHSYEQYF.

Notes on this clone: An end of the junction does not agree with germline; a read error may underlie this. This chain links TRBV7-9 with TRBJ2-7; 8 bases agree with TRBD2. Germline assignment: CDR1 SEHNR and CDR2 FQNEAQ (reference sequence). The CDR3 sequence is 12 residues long. The CDR3 nucleotides are TGTGCCAGCAGCTTAGATACGGGAGGGCCGCGATTC. Residues: CASSLDTGGPRF.

The chain recombines TRBV2 with TRBJ2-2; D unclear. V was trimmed by 8 bases and J by 3 bases, leaving 13 bases between them. CDR1 SNHLY and CDR2 FYNNEI come from the germline V gene. The CDR3 loop spans 14 amino acids. In DNA form, the CDR3 reads TGTGCCAGCCAATACAGTGAGGACACCGGGGAGCTGTTTTTT. Encoded protein: CASQYSEDTGELFF.

This chain uses TRBV5-1 with TRBJ1-1; a weak D match, TRBD1 (5 bases). V shed 5 bases and J shed 3 bases, with 17 bases lying between them. Per germline, CDR1 SGHRS and CDR2 YFSETQ. The CDR3 totals 15 residues. CDR3 in DNA: TGCGCCAGCAGTTTAAACCCCGGGACCGACACTGAAGCTTTCTTT. Residues: CASSLNPGTDTEAFF.

On this clone itself: At the DNA level, this CDR3 is encoded by other sequences in the same sample as well. The chain employs TRBV5-1 and TRBJ1-5, with D possibly matching TRBD1 (5 bases). CDR1 and CDR2 (germline): SGHRS, YFSETQ. The V gene lost 2 bases and the J gene lost 1 base, with 7 bases spanning the gap. CDR3 length equals 14 residues. In DNA form, the CDR3 reads TGCGCCAGCAGCTTATCAGGGAGCAATCAGCCCCAGCATTTT. Protein: CASSLSGSNQPQHF. The whole variable domain, remainder taken from reference TRBV5-1 and TRBJ1-5, is KAGVTQTPRYLIKTRGQQVTLSCSPISGHRSVSWYQQTPGQGLQFLFEYFSETQRNKGNFPGRFSGRQFSNSRSEMNVSTLELGDSALYLCASSLSGSNQPQHFGDGTRLSIL.

A word on this clone: The same CDR3 is also encoded by other DNA sequences in this sample. The chain combines TRBV30 with TRBJ1-3, with D uncertain. CDR1 and CDR2 (germline): GTSNPN, SVGIG (reference sequence). The CDR3 spans 13 residues. The ends were cut back, 0 bases at V and 1 base at J, with 4 bases in the middle. This chain's CDR3 is CAWSVGSGNTIYF. In DNA form, the CDR3 reads TGTGCCTGGAGTGTAGGGTCTGGAAACACCATATATTTT.

The rearrangement joins TRBV2 to TRBJ2-3, with 8 positions matching TRBD1. The J segment lost 6 bases and the V segment lost 8 bases, leaving 4 bases of the junction unmatched. Germline loops: CDR1 SNHLY, CDR2 FYNNEI. The CDR3 has 12 residues. The CDR3 coding sequence is TGTGCCAGCCTGGGACAGGCTGATACGCAGTATTTT. This translates into CASLGQADTQYF.

The chain links TRBV2 to TRBJ2-3, with D possibly TRBD1 on 6 matching bases. V lost 5 bases and J lost 2, with 14 bases in between. Germline V gene lookup returns CDR1 SNHLY and CDR2 FYNNEI. The CDR3 contains 15 residues. CDR3 region: CASSTGQRPTDTQYF. In nucleotides, the CDR3 is TGTGCCAGCAGTACCGGACAGAGACCCACAGATACGCAGTATTTT.

The genes are TRBV7-8 and TRBJ1-6, with 7 bases lining up with TRBD1. CDR3 length: 15 residues. The V and J ends lost 3 bases and 9 bases, in that order; junction bases with no gene match: 8. Germline loops: CDR1 SGHVS, CDR2 FQNEAQ. CDR3 amino acids: CASSLEGQLVSPLHF. The CDR3 coding sequence is TGTGCCAGCAGCTTGGAGGGACAGCTTGTTTCACCCCTCCACTTT.